This entry lists 10 T cell receptor beta chains sequenced from one sample in a study of blood T cell repertoires in COVID-19. Using immunoSEQ multiplex PCR, the repertoire was profiled, and TCRdb retains in-frame clones only, with some absent. The table has more than 400,000 clones, around 87% seen once; the top ten hold 0.7%. The source material was PBMCs or T cells enriched from blood (not recorded which). Every receptor here comes from a woman aged 18-30 years who had recovered from COVID-19.

This clone came up once. The genes are TRBV28 and TRBJ1-1; TRBD1 might be the D (5 bases). The V and J ends lost 6 bases and 12 bases respectively, with 14 bases between them. This CDR3 is 11 amino acids long. Germline loops: CDR1 MDHEN, CDR2 SYDVKM. The chain's CDR3 is CASRGPFETFF. CDR3 DNA: TGTGCCAGCAGGGGGCCCTTCGAGACTTTCTTT.

The chain uses TRBV28 and TRBJ1-2; no clear D gene. This CDR3 has 14 residues. Germline V lookup: CDR1 MDHEN, CDR2 SYDVKM. Trimming took off 3 bases at V and 6 bases at J, with 14 bases between the two ends. This chain's CDR3 is CASSFSRYADGYTF. CDR3 DNA sequence: TGTGCCAGCAGTTTTTCTCGGTATGCCGATGGCTACACCTTC.

The chain is built from TRBV4-2 and TRBJ1-6; D might be TRBD1 (6 bases). Trimming took 0 bases from V and 9 from J, leaving 15 bases between them. The CDR3 totals 16 residues. CDR1 is LGHNA, CDR2 YNFKEQ, per germline. In DNA form, the CDR3 reads TGTGCCAGCAGCCAAGATGGGGGCACCCAACCTTCACCCCTCCACTTT. It specifies CASSQDGGTQPSPLHF.

Concerning this clone: Other DNA sequences from this sample encode an identical CDR3 as well. This rearrangement joins TRBV7-2 to TRBJ2-3, with TRBD2 identical over 9 bases. Germline CDR1 is SGHTA and CDR2 is FQGNSA. This CDR3 has 15 residues. V lost 3 bases, J lost 2 bases, and 3 bases stayed unmatched. CDR3 DNA sequence: TGTGCCAGCAGCTTTAGCGGGGGCGCCACAGATACGCAGTATTTT. Amino acid sequence: CASSFSGGATDTQYF.

The rearrangement links TRBV29-1 to TRBJ2-7; D not certain. Germline CDR1 and CDR2: SQVTM and ANQGSEA. The CDR3 has 14 amino acids. Trimming took off 5 bases at V and 5 bases at J, with 19 bases between the two ends. The CDR3 region is CSVCGLGPPNEQYF. The DNA for the CDR3 is TGCAGCGTTTGCGGTCTCGGTCCACCAAACGAGCAGTACTTC.

The V gene is TRBV30, the J gene TRBJ1-1, with D possibly matching TRBD1 (6 bases). This CDR3 is built from 12 residues. Trimming shortened V by 2 bases and J by 11 bases, and 15 bases separated the two germline ends. Looked up from germline, CDR1 is GTSNPN and CDR2 is SVGIG (reference sequence). The CDR3 DNA reads TGTGCCTGGAGTAAGGGGGGACTAGCGGCTTTCTTT. It translates to CAWSKGGLAAFF.

The chain recombines TRBV7-9 with TRBJ2-3; TRBD2 matches 9 bases. Unmatched junction bases numbered 5, after V lost 1 base and J lost 6 bases. Germline-derived CDR1 and CDR2 are SEHNR and FQNEAQ (reference sequence). CDR3 length: 15 residues. The CDR3: CASSLGLAGPDTQYF. In DNA, the CDR3 is TGTGCCAGCAGCTTAGGCCTAGCGGGGCCGGATACGCAGTATTTT.

The V and J genes are TRBV18 and TRBJ1-2; maybe TRBD1 (6 bases). From germline, CDR1 is KGHSH and CDR2 LQKENI. Trimming cost V 5 bases and J 8 bases, with 15 bases left between them. The CDR3 consists of 13 residues. CDR3 coding DNA: TGTGCCAGCTCAACTCAGGGGCAGACCGGCTACACCTTC. Its protein product is CASSTQGQTGYTF.

This chain joins TRBV9 and TRBJ1-3, with D possibly matching TRBD1 (6 bases). CDR1 and CDR2 from the germline V gene are SGDLS and YYNGEE. The V gene lost 0 bases and the J gene lost 8 bases, with 9 bases spanning the gap. The CDR3 is made up of 13 amino acids. Here the CDR3 reads CASSVEQGDTIYF. In DNA form, the CDR3 reads TGTGCCAGCAGCGTAGAACAGGGCGACACCATATATTTT.

The chain recombines TRBV5-1 with TRBJ2-7; unclear D gene. V was trimmed by 4 bases and J by 2 bases, leaving 10 bases between them. The CDR3 runs to 13 residues. The V gene's germline CDR1 is SGHRS and CDR2 YFSETQ. The CDR3 DNA reads as TGCGCCAGCAGCCCCACCAGGACCTACGAGCAGTACTTC. It is translated as CASSPTRTYEQYF.